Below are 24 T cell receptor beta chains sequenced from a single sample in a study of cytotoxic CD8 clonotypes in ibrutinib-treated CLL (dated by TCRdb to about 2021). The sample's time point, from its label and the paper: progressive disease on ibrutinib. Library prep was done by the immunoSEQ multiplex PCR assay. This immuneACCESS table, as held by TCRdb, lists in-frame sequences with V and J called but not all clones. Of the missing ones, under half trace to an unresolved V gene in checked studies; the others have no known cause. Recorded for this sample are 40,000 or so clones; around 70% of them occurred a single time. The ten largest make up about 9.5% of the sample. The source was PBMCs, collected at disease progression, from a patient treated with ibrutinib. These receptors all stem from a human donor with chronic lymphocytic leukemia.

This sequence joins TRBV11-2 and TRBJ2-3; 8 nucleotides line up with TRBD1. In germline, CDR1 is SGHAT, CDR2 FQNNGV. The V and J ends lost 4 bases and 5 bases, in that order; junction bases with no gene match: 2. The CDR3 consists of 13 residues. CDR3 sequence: CASSSGQGDTQYF. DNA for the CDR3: TGTGCCAGCAGCTCAGGACAGGGAGATACGCAGTATTTT. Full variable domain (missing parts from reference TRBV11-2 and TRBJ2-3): EAGVAQSPRYKIIEKRQSVAFWCNPISGHATLYWYQQILGQGPKLLIQFQNNGVVDDSQLPKDRFSAERLKGVDSTLKIQPAKLEDSAVYLCASSSGQGDTQYFGPGTRLTVL.

The CDR3 is CASSVAEQGGNTIYF. In DNA form, the CDR3 reads TGTGCCAGCAGCGTAGCTGAGCAGGGGGGAAACACCATATATTTT. The chain carries TRBV9 and TRBJ1-3; D may be TRBD1 (6 bases). The germline V gene encodes CDR1 SGDLS and CDR2 YYNGEE. V was trimmed by 0 bases and J by 4 bases, leaving 11 bases between them. The CDR3 contains 15 residues.

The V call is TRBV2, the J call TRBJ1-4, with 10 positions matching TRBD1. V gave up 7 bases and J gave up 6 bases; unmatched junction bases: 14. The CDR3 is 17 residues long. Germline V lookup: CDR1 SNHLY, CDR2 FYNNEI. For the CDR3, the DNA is TGTGCCAGCATCCCCAACTACGTAGACAGGGGGCATGAAAAACTGTTTTTT. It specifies CASIPNYVDRGHEKLFF.

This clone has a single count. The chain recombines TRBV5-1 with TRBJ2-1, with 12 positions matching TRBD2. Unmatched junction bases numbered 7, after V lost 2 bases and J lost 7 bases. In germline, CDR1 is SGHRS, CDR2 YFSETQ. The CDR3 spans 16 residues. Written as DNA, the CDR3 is TGCGCCAGCAGCTTACTTCCTAGCGGGGGGGATAATGAGCAGTTCTTC. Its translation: CASSLLPSGGDNEQFF.

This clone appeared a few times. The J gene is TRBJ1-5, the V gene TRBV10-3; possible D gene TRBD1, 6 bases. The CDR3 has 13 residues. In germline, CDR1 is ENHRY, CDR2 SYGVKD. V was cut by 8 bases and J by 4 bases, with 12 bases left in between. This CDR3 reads CAIPRQENQPQHF. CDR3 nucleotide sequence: TGTGCCATCCCCCGACAGGAGAATCAGCCCCAGCATTTT.

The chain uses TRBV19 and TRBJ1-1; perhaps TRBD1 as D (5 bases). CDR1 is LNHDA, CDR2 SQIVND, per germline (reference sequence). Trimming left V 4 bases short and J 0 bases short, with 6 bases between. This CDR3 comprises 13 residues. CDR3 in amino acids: CASSTGMNTEAFF. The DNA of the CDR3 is TGTGCCAGTAGTACAGGGATGAACACTGAAGCTTTCTTT.

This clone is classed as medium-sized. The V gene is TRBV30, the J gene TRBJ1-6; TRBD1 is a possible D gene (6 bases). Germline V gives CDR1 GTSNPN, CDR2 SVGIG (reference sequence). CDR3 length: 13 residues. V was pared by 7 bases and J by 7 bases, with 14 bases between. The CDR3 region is CASAGDRNSPLHF. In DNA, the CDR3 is TGTGCCTCGGCAGGGGATCGCAATTCACCCCTCCACTTT.

CDR3 in DNA: TGCGCCAGCAGTACCGGGGGGCGGTACACCGGGGAGCTGTTTTTT. Translation gives CASSTGGRYTGELFF. This chain uses TRBV10-2 with TRBJ2-2; tentatively, D is TRBD2 (7 bases). Trimming pared 5 bases from V and 3 bases from J, leaving 13 bases between. This CDR3 has 15 amino acids. Germline V CDR1 and CDR2: WSHSY, SAAADI.

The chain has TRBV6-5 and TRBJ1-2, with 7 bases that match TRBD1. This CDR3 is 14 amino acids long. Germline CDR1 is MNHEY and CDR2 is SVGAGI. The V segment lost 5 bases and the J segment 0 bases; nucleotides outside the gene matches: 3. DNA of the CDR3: TGTGCCAGCAGTGGGGACAGTCCTAACTATGGCTACACCTTC. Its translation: CASSGDSPNYGYTF.

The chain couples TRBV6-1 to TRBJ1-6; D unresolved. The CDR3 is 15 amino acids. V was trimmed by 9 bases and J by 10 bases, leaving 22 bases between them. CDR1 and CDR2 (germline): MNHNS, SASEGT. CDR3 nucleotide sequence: TGTGCCAGTAGCGGAGGTGTAGGTGTTGGATCACCCCTCCACTTT. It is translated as CASSGGVGVGSPLHF.

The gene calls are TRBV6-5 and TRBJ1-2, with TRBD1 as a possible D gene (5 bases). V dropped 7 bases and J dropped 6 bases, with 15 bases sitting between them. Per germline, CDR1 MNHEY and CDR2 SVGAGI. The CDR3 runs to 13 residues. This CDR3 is CASTPFRGHGYTF. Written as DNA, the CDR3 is TGTGCCAGCACCCCTTTTCGGGGACATGGCTACACCTTC.

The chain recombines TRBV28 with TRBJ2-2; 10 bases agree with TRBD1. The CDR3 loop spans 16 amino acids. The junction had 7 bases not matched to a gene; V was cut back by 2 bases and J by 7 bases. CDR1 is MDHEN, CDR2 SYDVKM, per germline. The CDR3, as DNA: TGTGCCAGCAGTTTACCGGGACAGGGGCGGGGCGGGGAGCTGTTTTTT. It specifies CASSLPGQGRGGELFF.

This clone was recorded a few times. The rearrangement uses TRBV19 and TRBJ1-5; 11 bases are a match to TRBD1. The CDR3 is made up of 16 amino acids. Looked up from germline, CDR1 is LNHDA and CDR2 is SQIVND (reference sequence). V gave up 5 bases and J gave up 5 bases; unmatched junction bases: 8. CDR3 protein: CASSPGTGGSYQPQHF. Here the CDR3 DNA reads TGTGCCAGTAGTCCCGGGACAGGGGGATCTTATCAGCCCCAGCATTTT.

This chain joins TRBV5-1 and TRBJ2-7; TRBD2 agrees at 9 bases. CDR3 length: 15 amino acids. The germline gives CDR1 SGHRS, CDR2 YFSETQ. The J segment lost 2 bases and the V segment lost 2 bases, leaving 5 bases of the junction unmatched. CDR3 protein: CASSFGLATPYEQYF. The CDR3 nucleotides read TGCGCCAGCAGCTTTGGACTAGCGACCCCCTACGAGCAGTACTTC.

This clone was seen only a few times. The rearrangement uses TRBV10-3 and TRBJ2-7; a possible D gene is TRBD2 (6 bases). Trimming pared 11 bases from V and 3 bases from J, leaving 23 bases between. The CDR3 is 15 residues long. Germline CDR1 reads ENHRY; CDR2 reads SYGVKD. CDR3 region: CASLEDSGMYYEQYF. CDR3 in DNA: TGTGCCTCCTTGGAGGATAGCGGTATGTACTACGAGCAGTACTTC.

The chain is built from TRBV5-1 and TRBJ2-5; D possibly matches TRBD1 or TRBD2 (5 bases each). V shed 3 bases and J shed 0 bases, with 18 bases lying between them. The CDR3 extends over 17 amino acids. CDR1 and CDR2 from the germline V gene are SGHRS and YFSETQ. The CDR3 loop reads CASSWPPRGVDQETQYF. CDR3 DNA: TGCGCCAGCAGCTGGCCACCCCGAGGGGTCGACCAAGAGACCCAGTACTTC.

CDR3 sequence reads: CASSSLGQQETQYF. CDR3 nucleotides: TGCGCCAGCAGTTCCTTAGGACAGCAAGAGACCCAGTACTTC. The chain links TRBV10-2 to TRBJ2-5; possible D gene TRBD1, 6 bases. V was shortened by 5 bases and J by 2 bases, with 12 bases between the two germline ends. CDR1 WSHSY and CDR2 SAAADI come from the germline V gene. This CDR3 is built from 14 residues.

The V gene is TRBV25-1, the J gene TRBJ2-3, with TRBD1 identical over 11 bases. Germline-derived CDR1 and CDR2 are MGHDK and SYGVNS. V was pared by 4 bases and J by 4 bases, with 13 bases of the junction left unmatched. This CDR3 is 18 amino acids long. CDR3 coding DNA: TGTGCCAGCAGTGCCCGGGACAGGGGGACGCGACTGGCAGATACGCAGTATTTT. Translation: CASSARDRGTRLADTQYF.

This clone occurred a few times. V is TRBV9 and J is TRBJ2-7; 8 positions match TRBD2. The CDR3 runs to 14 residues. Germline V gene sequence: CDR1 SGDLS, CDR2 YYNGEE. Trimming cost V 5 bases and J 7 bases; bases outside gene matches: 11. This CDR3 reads CASSELAGLGEQYF. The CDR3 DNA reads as TGTGCCAGCAGTGAGTTAGCGGGACTCGGGGAGCAGTACTTC. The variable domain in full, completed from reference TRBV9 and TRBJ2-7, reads DSGVTQTPKHLITATGQRVTLRCSPRSGDLSVYWYQQSLDQGLQFLIQYYNGEERAKGNILERFSAQQFPDLHSELNLSSLELGDSALYFCASSELAGLGEQYFGPGTRLTVT.

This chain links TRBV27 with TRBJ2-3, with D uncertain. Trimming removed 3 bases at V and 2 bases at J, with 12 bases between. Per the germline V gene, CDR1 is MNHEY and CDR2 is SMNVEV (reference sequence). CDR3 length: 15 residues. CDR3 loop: CASSLSPVNTDTQYF. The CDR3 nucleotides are TGTGCCAGCAGTTTGAGCCCTGTAAACACAGATACGCAGTATTTT.

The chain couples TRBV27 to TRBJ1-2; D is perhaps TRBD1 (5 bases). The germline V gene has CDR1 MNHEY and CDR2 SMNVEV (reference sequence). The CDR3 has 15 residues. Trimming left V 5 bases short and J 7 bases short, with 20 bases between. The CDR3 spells CASSNSLWAGTGYTF. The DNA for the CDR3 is TGTGCCAGCAGTAACTCCTTGTGGGCAGGGACTGGCTACACCTTC.

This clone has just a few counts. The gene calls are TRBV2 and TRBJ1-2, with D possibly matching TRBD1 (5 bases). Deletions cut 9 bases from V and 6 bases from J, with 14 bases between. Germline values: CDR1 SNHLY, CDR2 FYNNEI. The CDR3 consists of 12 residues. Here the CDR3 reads CARRDFTDGYTF. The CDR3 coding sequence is TGTGCCAGAAGGGACTTCACCGATGGCTACACCTTC.

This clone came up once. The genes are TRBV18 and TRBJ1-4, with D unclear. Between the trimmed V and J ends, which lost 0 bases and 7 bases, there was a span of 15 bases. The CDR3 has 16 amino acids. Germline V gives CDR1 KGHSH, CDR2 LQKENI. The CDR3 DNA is TGTGCCAGCTCACCACCGACGGGGAAAAGGTCTGAAAAACTGTTTTTT. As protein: CASSPPTGKRSEKLFF. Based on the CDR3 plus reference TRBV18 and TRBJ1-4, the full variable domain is NAGVMQNPRHLVRRRGQEARLRCSPMKGHSHVYWYRQLPEEGLKFMVYLQKENIIDESGMPKERFSAEFPKEGPSILRIQQVVRGDSAAYFCASSPPTGKRSEKLFFGSGTQLSVL.

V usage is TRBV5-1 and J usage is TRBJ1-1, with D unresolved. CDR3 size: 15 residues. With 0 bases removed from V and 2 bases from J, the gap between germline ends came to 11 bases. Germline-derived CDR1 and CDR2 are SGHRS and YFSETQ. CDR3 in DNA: TGCGCCAGCAGCTTGGTATCGCCCCCAAACACTGAAGCTTTCTTT. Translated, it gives CASSLVSPPNTEAFF.